This is a list of T cell receptor beta chains from one sample in a study of cytomegalovirus exposure and HLA in healthy donors. TCRdb's copy holds only in-frame clones and misses some; the assay was immunoSEQ multiplex PCR. Among about 94,000 clones, about 62% were seen once, and the ten largest hold about 3.8%. Sequenced material: PBMCs. The receptors were gathered from a man younger than 40 in good health and CMV-seronegative. CDR3s include the opening cysteine and the closing phenylalanine or tryptophan. Each record gives: clone size, D gene, V gene, J gene, CDR3 DNA, CDR3 protein. D genes are given only for firm matches. Clone size is given for some rows only: seen once, a few or many times, or a class if the clone is expanded.

clone size: NA
D gene: NA
V gene: TRBV10-3
J gene: TRBJ2-7
CDR3 DNA: TGTGCCATCAGTGAGTCTGCTAGCGTCTACGAGCAGTACTTC
CDR3 protein: CAISESASVYEQYF

clone size: NA
D gene: TRBD1
V gene: TRBV19
J gene: TRBJ1-6
CDR3 DNA: TGTGCCAGTAGAACAGGGGGAGATTCACCCCTCCACTTT
CDR3 protein: CASRTGGDSPLHF

clone size: few
D gene: TRBD2
V gene: TRBV30
J gene: TRBJ2-1
CDR3 DNA: TGTGCCTGGACAATTGGACTAGCGGGTGACAATGAGCAGTTCTTC
CDR3 protein: CAWTIGLAGDNEQFF

clone size: NA
D gene: TRBD1
V gene: TRBV7-3
J gene: TRBJ2-6
CDR3 DNA: TGTGCCAGCAGCCTCGACAGGGGGCCTTCTGGGGCCAACGTCCTGACTTTC
CDR3 protein: CASSLDRGPSGANVLTF

clone size: NA
D gene: NA
V gene: TRBV15
J gene: TRBJ2-1
CDR3 DNA: TGTGCCACCAGCGTGGGACTCCCGAATGAGCAGTTCTTC
CDR3 protein: CATSVGLPNEQFF

clone size: NA
D gene: NA
V gene: TRBV19
J gene: TRBJ2-7
CDR3 DNA: TGCGCCAGATCAACAGGGACACCATACTCCTACGAGCAGTACTTC
CDR3 protein: CARSTGTPYSYEQYF

clone size: few
D gene: TRBD2
V gene: TRBV5-5
J gene: TRBJ2-7
CDR3 DNA: TGTGCCAGCAGCTTCTCTAGCGGGACGATCAACGAGCAGTACTTC
CDR3 protein: CASSFSSGTINEQYF

clone size: NA
D gene: TRBD2
V gene: TRBV5-1
J gene: TRBJ2-1
CDR3 DNA: TGCGCCAGCAGCTTGGTCCTCTTAGCGGGAGGGCTGGATGAGCAGTTCTTC
CDR3 protein: CASSLVLLAGGLDEQFF

clone size: NA
D gene: NA
V gene: TRBV10-3
J gene: TRBJ2-1
CDR3 DNA: TGTGCCATCAGTGGAGGGCCCCGCCATGAGCAGTTCTTC
CDR3 protein: CAISGGPRHEQFF

clone size: NA
D gene: TRBD1
V gene: TRBV11-1
J gene: TRBJ2-7
CDR3 DNA: TGTGCCAGCAGCTTAGCCCCATATCGGGACAGAGCCTACGAGCAGTACTTC
CDR3 protein: CASSLAPYRDRAYEQYF

clone size: NA
D gene: NA
V gene: TRBV2
J gene: TRBJ1-5
CDR3 DNA: TGTGCCAGCAGTGTGACAGTTAGCAATCAGCCCCAGCATTTT
CDR3 protein: CASSVTVSNQPQHF

clone size: NA
D gene: NA
V gene: TRBV11-3
J gene: TRBJ2-1
CDR3 DNA: TGTGCCAGCAGCCAAAGGAGCGGAGGAGGGTACAATGAGCAGTTCTTC
CDR3 protein: CASSQRSGGGYNEQFF

clone size: NA
D gene: TRBD2
V gene: TRBV10-1
J gene: TRBJ2-1
CDR3 DNA: TGCGCCAGCAGTGAGGTCTCTAGCGGGGTGTACAATGAGCAGTTCTTC
CDR3 protein: CASSEVSSGVYNEQFF

clone size: once
D gene: TRBD1
V gene: TRBV9
J gene: TRBJ2-2
CDR3 DNA: TGTGCCAGCAGCGGAGACCAGGGAGGGACAGGGGCGGCCGGGGAGCTGTTTTTT
CDR3 protein: CASSGDQGGTGAAGELFF

clone size: NA
D gene: NA
V gene: TRBV7-7
J gene: TRBJ2-1
CDR3 DNA: TGTGCTAGCAGCCCCGCAGGGTCCCTCGACAATGAGCAGTTCTTC
CDR3 protein: CASSPAGSLDNEQFF

clone size: NA
D gene: NA
V gene: TRBV9
J gene: TRBJ1-3
CDR3 DNA: TGCGCCAGCAGCGTATCTGGAGGGGGGGGCAGCTCTGGAAACACCATATATTTT
CDR3 protein: CASSVSGGGGSSGNTIYF

clone size: NA
D gene: TRBD2
V gene: TRBV7-9
J gene: TRBJ2-4
CDR3 DNA: TGTGCCAGCAGCTTACGAGGCTCGGGGGCGAGCGGGAGTTTCATTCAGTACTTC
CDR3 protein: CASSLRGSGASGSFIQYF

clone size: few
D gene: TRBD1
V gene: TRBV28
J gene: TRBJ2-2
CDR3 DNA: TGTGCCAGCAGTTCGGGACAGGGAAATACCGGGGAGCTGTTTTTT
CDR3 protein: CASSSGQGNTGELFF

clone size: NA
D gene: TRBD2
V gene: TRBV4-2
J gene: TRBJ2-7
CDR3 DNA: TGTGCCAGCAGCCAGTCCGGGAGGCGCTCCTACGAGCAGTACTTC
CDR3 protein: CASSQSGRRSYEQYF

clone size: NA
D gene: TRBD1
V gene: TRBV14
J gene: TRBJ2-3
CDR3 DNA: TGTGCCAGCAGCCGGACCGGGACAGGGTTAGATACGCAGTATTTT
CDR3 protein: CASSRTGTGLDTQYF

clone size: NA
D gene: NA
V gene: TRBV11-2
J gene: TRBJ2-2
CDR3 DNA: TGTGCCAGCTACTTCCAAAGGGGTTGGAACACCGGGGAGCTGTTTTTT
CDR3 protein: CASYFQRGWNTGELFF